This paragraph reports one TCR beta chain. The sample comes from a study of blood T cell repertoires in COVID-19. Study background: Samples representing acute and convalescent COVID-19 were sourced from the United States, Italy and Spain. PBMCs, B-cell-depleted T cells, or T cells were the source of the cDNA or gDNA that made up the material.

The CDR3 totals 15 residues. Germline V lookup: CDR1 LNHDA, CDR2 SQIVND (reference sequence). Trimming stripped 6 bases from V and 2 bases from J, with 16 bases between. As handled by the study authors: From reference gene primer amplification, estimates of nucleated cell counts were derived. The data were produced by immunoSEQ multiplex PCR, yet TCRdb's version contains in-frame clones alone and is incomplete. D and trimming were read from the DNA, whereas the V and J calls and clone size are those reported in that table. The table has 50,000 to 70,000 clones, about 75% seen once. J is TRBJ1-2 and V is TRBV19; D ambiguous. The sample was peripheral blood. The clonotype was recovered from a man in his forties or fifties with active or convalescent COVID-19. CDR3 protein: CASSPPEGKNYGYTF. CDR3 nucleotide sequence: TGTGCCAGTAGCCCCCCCGAGGGCAAGAACTATGGCTACACCTTC.